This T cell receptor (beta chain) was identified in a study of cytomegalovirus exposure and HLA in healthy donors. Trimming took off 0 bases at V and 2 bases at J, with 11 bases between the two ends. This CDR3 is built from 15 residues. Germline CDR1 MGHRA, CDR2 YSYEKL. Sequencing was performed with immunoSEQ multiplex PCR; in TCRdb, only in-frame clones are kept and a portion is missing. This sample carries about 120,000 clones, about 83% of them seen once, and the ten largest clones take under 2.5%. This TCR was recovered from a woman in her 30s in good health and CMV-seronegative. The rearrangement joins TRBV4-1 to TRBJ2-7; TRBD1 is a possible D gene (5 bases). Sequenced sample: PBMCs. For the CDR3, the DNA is TGCGCCAGCAGCCAAGACAGGTTGGGGCCCTACGAGCAGTACTTC. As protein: CASSQDRLGPYEQYF.